The 26 T cell receptor beta chains presented below share a single source sample, sequenced in a study of read filtering for tumor transcriptome and immune sequencing. This library used roughly 400 ng RNA and molecular barcoded adaptors spanning alpha/delta and beta/gamma chains. TCRdb analysed the reads with MiXCR anew, one entry per CDR3 protein. Counted here are approximately 20,000 distinct CDR3 sequences, approximately 20% occurring once; the ten biggest clones make up approximately 25%. The specimen was a population of CD138-negative cells sorted from bone marrow. Receptors were obtained from a donor at least 40 years old with multiple myeloma.

The chain combines TRBV19 with TRBJ2-7; no clear D. Germline values: CDR1 LNHDA, CDR2 SQIVND (reference sequence). The CDR3 spans 13 residues. V lost 6 bases and J lost 5, with 14 bases in between. CDR3 in amino acids: CASSPSEPDEQYF. DNA of the CDR3: TGTGCCAGTAGCCCCTCGGAGCCGGACGAGCAGTACTTC.

There are many counts of this clonotype. This chain joins TRBV28 and TRBJ1-2; 9 nucleotides agree with TRBD1. J gave up 4 bases and V 2 bases, and 2 bases lay outside the gene matches. Per the germline V gene, CDR1 is MDHEN and CDR2 is SYDVKM. This CDR3 has 14 residues. DNA for the CDR3: TGTGCCAGCAGTTTAAGGACAGGGGCCTATGGCTACACCTTC. It yields the protein CASSLRTGAYGYTF.

As concerns this clonotype: A read error may be the cause here, since a much bigger clone is one base away. The chain recombines TRBV28 with TRBJ2-7, with D unresolved. The V gene's germline CDR1 is MDHEN and CDR2 SYDVKM. The CDR3 loop spans 12 amino acids. The CDR3 region is CASSIKYYDQYF. CDR3 coding DNA: TGTGCCAGCAGTATAAAATACTACGATCAGTACTTC.

Many counts were recorded for this clonotype. The chain couples TRBV10-3 to TRBJ2-3; 7 bases line up with TRBD2. The V segment lost 8 bases and the J segment 2 bases; nucleotides outside the gene matches: 13. Germline CDR1 ENHRY, CDR2 SYGVKD. The CDR3 runs 16 residues. The CDR3 loop is CAIHPAAGVTTDTQYF. CDR3 sequence (DNA): TGTGCCATCCACCCCGCTGCGGGAGTAACCACAGATACGCAGTATTTT.

This clonotype was found a few times. V is TRBV28 and J is TRBJ1-1, with a possible D match to TRBD1 (5 bases). CDR3 size: 14 residues. Germline CDR1 MDHEN, CDR2 SYDVKM. Trimming stripped 7 bases from V and 3 bases from J, with 15 bases between. The CDR3 DNA reads TGTGCCAGCACCCCCGCGGGGGTGTACACTGAAGCTTTCTTT. Its protein is CASTPAGVYTEAFF.

This clonotype rates as medium-sized. This sequence joins TRBV5-1 and TRBJ2-1, with TRBD2 matching over 9 bases. V lost 4 bases to trimming and J lost 1 base; unmatched junction nucleotides: 15. Germline V CDR1 and CDR2: SGHRS, YFSETQ. The CDR3 has 19 residues. The DNA for the CDR3 is TGCGCCAGCAGCCCCGCCCTGGCGGGAGGGCCCCGGTCCTACAATGAGCAGTTCTTC. Translated: CASSPALAGGPRSYNEQFF.

The V and J genes are TRBV20-1 and TRBJ2-7, with 9 bases that match TRBD1. Germline values: CDR1 DFQATT, CDR2 SNEGSKA (reference sequence). V shed 3 bases, J shed 2 bases, and the junction held 5 bases outside the gene matches. This CDR3 is 14 amino acids long. The CDR3 is CSASARDRAYEQYF. CDR3 nucleotides: TGCAGTGCTAGCGCCCGGGACAGGGCCTACGAGCAGTACTTC.

The CDR3 DNA sequence: TGCAGTGCTAGTGACCGTAGGGGCGCGAGTGGAAAACTGTTTTTT. Translating gives CSASDRRGASGKLFF. This rearrangement joins TRBV20-1 to TRBJ1-4, with D maybe TRBD1 (5 bases). V lost 3 bases to trimming and J lost 10 bases, with 21 bases between them. Germline CDR1 DFQATT, CDR2 SNEGSKA (reference sequence). The CDR3 runs to 15 residues.

This clonotype showed up just a few times. The chain joins TRBV28 to TRBJ2-3; D call uncertain. The CDR3 has 12 residues. Deletions cut 6 bases from V and 4 bases from J, with 8 bases between. Germline V gene sequence: CDR1 MDHEN, CDR2 SYDVKM. The CDR3 DNA sequence: TGTGCCAGCAGGAACACGGCAGATACGCAGTATTTT. Its protein is CASRNTADTQYF.

This clonotype was recorded a few times. This may come from a read error, since a much larger clone is one base off. This chain joins TRBV29-1 and TRBJ2-3, with D possibly being TRBD1 or TRBD2 (5 bases each). Germline loops: CDR1 SQVTM, CDR2 ANQGSEA. Trimming took off 4 bases at V and 1 base at J, with 6 bases between the two ends. The CDR3 is 12 residues long. CDR3 bases: TGCAGCGTTGGGGACGGCACAGATACGCAGTATTTT. It encodes CSVGDGTDTQYF.

By share of the sample, this clonotype is medium-sized. The chain carries TRBV28 and TRBJ1-6, with 10 bases fitting TRBD1. The trim removed 5 bases at V and 7 bases at J, leaving 2 bases unmatched. Germline V lookup: CDR1 MDHEN, CDR2 SYDVKM. This CDR3 spans 14 amino acids. The CDR3 region is CASSPGQGNSPLHF. The CDR3, as DNA: TGTGCCAGCAGTCCGGGACAGGGGAATTCACCCCTCCACTTT.

This clonotype was found many times. This chain uses TRBV15 with TRBJ2-3; a weak D match, TRBD2 (6 bases). The germline CDR1 and CDR2 sequences are LNHNV and YYDKDF (reference sequence). The CDR3 spans 18 residues. V lost 0 bases to trimming and J lost 0 bases, with 16 bases between them. The CDR3 loop is CATSRERLLGTSTDTQYF. For the CDR3, the DNA is TGTGCCACCAGCAGAGAAAGACTATTAGGGACTAGCACAGATACGCAGTATTTT. Full variable domain (outside the CDR3, taken from reference TRBV15 and TRBJ2-3): DAMVIQNPRYQVTQFGKPVTLSCSQTLNHNVMYWYQQKSSQAPKLLFHYYDKDFNNEADTPDNFQSRRPNTSFCFLDIRSPGLGDTAMYLCATSRERLLGTSTDTQYFGPGTRLTVL.

This clonotype is labeled medium-sized. CDR3 nucleotides: TGCAGCGTGAGGAACAATGAGCAGTTCTTC. Translated, it gives CSVRNNEQFF. The chain uses TRBV29-1 and TRBJ2-1, with D unresolved. Per the germline V gene, CDR1 is SQVTM and CDR2 is ANQGSEA. This CDR3 region has 10 residues. The V gene lost 6 bases and the J gene lost 5 bases, with 5 bases spanning the gap.

This clonotype is classed as medium-sized (0.01 to 0.1%). V is TRBV24-1 and J is TRBJ2-1; TRBD1 matches 7 bases. Germline loops: CDR1 KGHDR, CDR2 SFDVKD. V shed 6 bases, J shed 4 bases, and the junction held 5 bases outside the gene matches. The CDR3 consists of 14 residues. The CDR3 spells CATSSGQSYNEQFF. DNA for the CDR3: TGTGCCACCAGTTCGGGACAGAGTTACAATGAGCAGTTCTTC.

In its sample, this clonotype ranks as medium-sized. The chain recombines TRBV20-1 with TRBJ1-5; D might be TRBD1 (5 bases). The CDR3 consists of 14 residues. V was clipped by 2 bases and J by 1 base, with 9 bases between them. The V gene's germline CDR1 is DFQATT and CDR2 SNEGSKA (reference sequence). CDR3 region: CSARRGSSNQPQHF. In DNA form, the CDR3 reads TGCAGTGCTAGACGGGGGTCAAGCAATCAGCCCCAGCATTTT.

V is TRBV30 and J is TRBJ2-5; D is perhaps TRBD2 (6 bases). The CDR3 extends over 15 amino acids. V shed 0 bases and J shed 2 bases, with 13 bases lying between them. The germline CDR1 and CDR2 sequences are GTSNPN and SVGIG (reference sequence). The CDR3 bases are TGTGCCTGGAGTGTACGGGGGACTCTACAAGAGACCCAGTACTTC. Translating it yields CAWSVRGTLQETQYF.

To note about this clonotype: A clone one base away is much larger, so this may be a read error. This chain links TRBV29-1 with TRBJ1-1; D uncertain. The V gene's germline CDR1 is SQVTM and CDR2 ANQGSEA. V was shortened by 4 bases and J by 6 bases, with 9 bases between the two germline ends. The CDR3 is made up of 11 amino acids. The CDR3 DNA sequence: TGCAGCGTTGCGCTCAGACCTGAAGCTTTCTTT. Translated: CSVALRPEAFF.

This clonotype was counted ten times or more. The chain combines TRBV14 with TRBJ1-6, with no clear D. This CDR3 is 14 amino acids long. V lost 1 base, J lost 7 bases, and 8 bases lay in between. Germline assignment: CDR1 SGHDN and CDR2 FVKESK. In nucleotides, the CDR3 is TGTGCCAGCAGCCAAGGGGTCTGGAATTCACCCCTCCACTTT. Protein product: CASSQGVWNSPLHF. Variable domain in full (rest from reference TRBV14 and TRBJ1-6): EAGVTQFPSHSVIEKGQTVTLRCDPISGHDNLYWYRRVMGKEIKFLLHFVKESKQDESGMPNNRFLAERTGGTYSTLKVQPAELEDSGVYFCASSQGVWNSPLHFGNGTRLTVT.

This chain uses TRBV6-2 or TRBV6-3 with TRBJ1-4; maybe TRBD1 (6 bases). Trimming cost V 5 bases and J 3 bases, with 10 bases left between them. The CDR3 has 14 residues. Germline V lookup: CDR1 MNHEY, CDR2 SVGEGT. The CDR3 nucleotides read TGTGCCAGCAGTGACAGGATATCTAATGAAAAACTGTTTTTT. This encodes CASSDRISNEKLFF.

V usage is TRBV6-2 or TRBV6-3 and J usage is TRBJ2-7, with TRBD1 matching over 8 bases. The CDR3 is 14 amino acids. The germline V gene encodes CDR1 MNHEY and CDR2 SVGEGT. The junction had 7 bases not matched to a gene; V was cut back by 5 bases and J by 4 bases. DNA of the CDR3: TGTGCCAGCAGTCCAGCCAGGGGGCTATACGAGCAGTACTTC. This gives the protein CASSPARGLYEQYF.

About this clonotype itself: This sequence is one base from a far larger clone and is likely a read error. The chain combines TRBV6-2 or TRBV6-3 with TRBJ2-1; D ambiguous. Germline V gene sequence: CDR1 MNHEY, CDR2 SVGEGT. Trimming pared 8 bases from V and 9 bases from J, leaving 23 bases between. CDR3 length equals 15 residues. CDR3 nucleotide sequence: TGTGCCAGCGGTTCCGCCAGCGCCGCATCGGGTGAGCAGTTCTTC. It encodes CASGSASAASGEQFF.

About this clonotype: A read error may explain this, as a much larger clone is one base away. The conserved phenylalanine or tryptophan is not found at the CDR3 terminus, so this likely reflects a read error. CDR3 sequence reads: CASRATSQETQYL. Written as DNA, the CDR3 is TGTGCCAGCAGGGCGACTAGTCAGGAGACCCAGTACCTC. The rearrangement uses TRBV13 and TRBJ2-5; D is possibly TRBD2 (6 bases). Trimming pared 6 bases from V and 5 bases from J, leaving 13 bases between. The CDR3 runs to 13 residues. Germline V gene sequence: CDR1 PRHDT, CDR2 FYEKMQ (reference sequence).

The chain employs TRBV20-1 and TRBJ2-1; 13 bases map to TRBD2. The CDR3 has 17 residues. Per germline, CDR1 DFQATT and CDR2 SNEGSKA (reference sequence). The J segment lost 0 bases and the V segment lost 5 bases, leaving 7 bases of the junction unmatched. CDR3 nucleotide sequence: TGCAGTGCTGACGGGACTAGCGGGACAAGCTCCTACAATGAGCAGTTCTTC. It translates to CSADGTSGTSSYNEQFF.

Details on this clonotype: This may be a read error, as it is one base from a much larger clone. The chain employs TRBV5-1 and TRBJ2-4; 13 nucleotides align to TRBD2. V lost 5 bases to trimming and J lost 12 bases; unmatched junction nucleotides: 8. CDR1 is SGHRS and CDR2 is YFSETQ in the germline V gene. CDR3 length equals 14 residues. The CDR3 coding sequence is TGCGCCAGCAGATGGACTAGCGGGAGCATCACTCAGTACTTC. Translated, it gives CASRWTSGSITQYF.

V is TRBV28 and J is TRBJ2-5, with a tentative D call TRBD1 (5 bases). The V and J ends lost 5 bases and 5 bases respectively, with 15 bases between them. The germline gives CDR1 MDHEN, CDR2 SYDVKM. The CDR3 covers 14 residues. The CDR3 DNA reads as TGTGCCAGCAGTGTGGTTGTGGGGCTTGAGACCCAGTACTTC. It codes for CASSVVVGLETQYF.

This clonotype was seen many times. The V and J genes are TRBV29-1 and TRBJ2-7, with 7 bases fitting TRBD1. V lost 8 bases, J lost 0 bases, and 10 bases stayed unmatched. Germline V gene data show CDR1 as SQVTM and CDR2 as ANQGSEA. This CDR3 region has 14 residues. CDR3 sequence: CSPWGQRNSYEQYF. The CDR3 bases are TGCAGCCCATGGGGACAGAGAAACTCCTACGAGCAGTACTTC.